This T cell receptor (beta chain) stems from a study of T-cell memory formation after mild COVID-19. A total of 18 residues make up the CDR3, ends included. Each CDR3 protein is one row after TCRdb ran MiXCR on the 5' RACE reads. Of around 250,000 distinct CDR3 sequences listed, 16% are singletons. About this clonotype itself: The limits of the CDR3 on the DNA are not certain, so only TCRdb's listed CDR3 is given.

The TCR sequence derives from a man between 18 and 29 years old who had mild COVID-19 (a few samples of this study predate the infection). Cell type and time point are not known. The sequenced sample consisted of PBMCs or a T cell subset sorted from them (not recorded which). The chain has TRBV7-5 and TRBJ1-6. TRBV7-5 is marked as a pseudogene. The CDR3 loop is CISVPEACQDVYNSPLHF.